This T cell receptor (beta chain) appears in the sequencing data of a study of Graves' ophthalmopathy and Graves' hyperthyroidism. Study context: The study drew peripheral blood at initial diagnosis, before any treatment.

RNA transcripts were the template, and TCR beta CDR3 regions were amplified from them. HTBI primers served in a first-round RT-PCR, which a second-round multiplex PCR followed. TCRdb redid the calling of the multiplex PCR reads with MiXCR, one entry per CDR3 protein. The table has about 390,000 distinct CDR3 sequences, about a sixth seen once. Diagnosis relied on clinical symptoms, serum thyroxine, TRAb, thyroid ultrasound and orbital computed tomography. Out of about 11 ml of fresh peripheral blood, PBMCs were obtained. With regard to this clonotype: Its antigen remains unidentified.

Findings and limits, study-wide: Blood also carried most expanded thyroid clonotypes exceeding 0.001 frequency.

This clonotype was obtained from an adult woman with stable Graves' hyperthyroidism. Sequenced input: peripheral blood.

This chain's CDR3 is CASSYYGSGELFF. CDR3 DNA: TGTGCCAGCAGTTATTACGGGTCCGGGGAGCTGTTTTTT. The rearrangement joins TRBV6-5 to TRBJ2-2, with D unclear. Per the germline V gene, CDR1 is MNHEY and CDR2 is SVGAGI. Trimming pared 3 bases from V and 6 bases from J, leaving 8 bases between. CDR3 length: 13 residues.